This TCR beta chain was recovered during a study of blood T cell repertoires in COVID-19. Generated by immunoSEQ multiplex PCR, the TCRdb table keeps only in-frame clones and is missing some. The sample shows about 210,000 clones, 88% of them seen only once. Germline CDR1 SQVTM, CDR2 ANQGSEA. The CDR3 runs 16 residues. The trim removed 4 bases at V and 2 bases at J, leaving 7 bases unmatched. This clonotype was sampled from a man aged 65 to 85 with acute or convalescent COVID-19. What was sequenced was peripheral blood. The V gene is TRBV29-1, the J gene TRBJ2-7; TRBD2 matches at 14 bases. CDR3 coding DNA: TGCAGCGTTGCGAAACAGACTAGCGGGAGGGCCTACGAGCAGTACTTC. It codes for CSVAKQTSGRAYEQYF.